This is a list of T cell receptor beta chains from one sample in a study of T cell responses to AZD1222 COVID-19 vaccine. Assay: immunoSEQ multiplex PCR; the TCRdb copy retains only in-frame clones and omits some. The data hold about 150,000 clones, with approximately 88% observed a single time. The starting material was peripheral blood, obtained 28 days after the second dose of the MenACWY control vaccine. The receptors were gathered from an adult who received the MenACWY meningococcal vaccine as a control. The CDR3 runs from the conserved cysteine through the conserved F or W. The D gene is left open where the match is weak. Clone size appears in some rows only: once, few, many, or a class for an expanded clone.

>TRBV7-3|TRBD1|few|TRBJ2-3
CASSQGALGTDTQYF
TGTGCCAGCAGCCAGGGGGCACTAGGCACAGATACGCAGTATTTT
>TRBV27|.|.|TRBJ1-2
CASSLQRGSPYGYTF
TGTGCCAGCAGTTTACAGAGGGGTTCTCCCTATGGCTACACCTTC
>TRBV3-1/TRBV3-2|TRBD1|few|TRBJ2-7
CASSPRQGQGSYEQYF
TGTGCCAGCAGCCCTCGCCAGGGACAGGGATCCTACGAGCAGTACTTC
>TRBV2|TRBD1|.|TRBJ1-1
CASLQGAFVTEAFF
TGTGCCAGCCTTCAGGGGGCTTTTGTCACTGAAGCTTTCTTT
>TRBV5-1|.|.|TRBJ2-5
CASSLEGGRETQYF
TGCGCCAGCAGCTTGGAAGGGGGACGGGAGACCCAGTACTTC
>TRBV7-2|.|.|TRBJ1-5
CASSLAGGGTNQPQHF
TGTGCCAGCAGCTTAGCGGGGGGCGGTACGAATCAGCCCCAGCATTTT
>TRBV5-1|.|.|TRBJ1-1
CASAPLPVSENTEAFF
TGCGCCAGCGCACCCCTCCCGGTCTCGGAGAACACTGAAGCTTTCTTT
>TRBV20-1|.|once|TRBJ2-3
CSASPGGVDTQYF
TGCAGTGCTAGTCCCGGAGGCGTGGATACGCAGTATTTT
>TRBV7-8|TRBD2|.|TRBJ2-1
CASTPRGGGRGNEQFF
TGTGCCAGCACCCCTCGGGGGGGCGGGAGGGGGAATGAGCAGTTCTTC
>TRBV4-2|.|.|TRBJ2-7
CASRPSRIGEGEQYF
TGTGCCAGCAGGCCCAGTAGAATCGGAGAGGGGGAGCAGTACTTC
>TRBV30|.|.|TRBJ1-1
CAWRRGSNTEAFF
TGTGCCTGGCGAAGAGGATCAAACACTGAAGCTTTCTTT
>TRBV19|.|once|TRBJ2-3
CASSIGGSGDTQYF
TGTGCCAGTAGTATCGGGGGCTCAGGAGATACGCAGTATTTT
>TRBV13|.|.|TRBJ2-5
CASSFRDTQETQYF
TGTGCCAGCAGCTTTAGGGACACTCAAGAGACCCAGTACTTC
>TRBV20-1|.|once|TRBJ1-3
CSALRGNTIYF
TGCAGTGCCCTCAGAGGAAACACCATATATTTT
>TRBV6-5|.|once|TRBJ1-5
CASCPGGNQPQHF
TGTGCCAGCTGCCCCGGGGGGAATCAGCCCCAGCATTTT
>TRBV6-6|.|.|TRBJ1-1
CATLLREGTEAFF
TGTGCCACCCTCCTCAGGGAAGGCACTGAAGCTTTCTTT
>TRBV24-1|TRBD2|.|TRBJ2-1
CATSDRLAGGDEQFF
TGTGCCACCAGTGACCGTCTAGCGGGAGGAGATGAGCAGTTCTTC
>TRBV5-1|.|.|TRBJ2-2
CASSLALNTGELFF
TGCGCCAGCAGCTTGGCCCTGAACACCGGGGAGCTGTTTTTT
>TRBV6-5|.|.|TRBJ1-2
CASSYSPRLDYGYTF
TGTGCCAGCAGTTACTCGCCCCGGCTGGACTATGGCTACACCTTC
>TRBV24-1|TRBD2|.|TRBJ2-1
CATSNSLAARERANEQFF
TGTGCCACCAGTAATTCGCTAGCGGCCCGGGAAAGGGCCAATGAGCAGTTCTTC
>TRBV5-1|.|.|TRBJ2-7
CASSRDPAYEQYF
TGCGCCAGCAGCCGGGACCCAGCCTACGAGCAGTACTTC
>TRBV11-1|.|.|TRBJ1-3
CASSLTSGNTIYF
TGTGCCAGCAGCTTAACGTCTGGAAACACCATATATTTT
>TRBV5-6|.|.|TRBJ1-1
CASSFIPDRRNTEAFF
TGTGCCAGCAGCTTCATCCCAGACCGTCGGAACACTGAAGCTTTCTTT
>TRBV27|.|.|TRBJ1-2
CASSLYAGAANYGYTF
TGTGCCAGCAGTTTATATGCAGGGGCAGCCAACTATGGCTACACCTTC
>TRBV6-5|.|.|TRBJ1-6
CASSYDNSPLHF
TGTGCCAGCAGTTACGATAATTCACCCCTCCACTTT
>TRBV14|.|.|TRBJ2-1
CASSPGPRRQFF
TGTGCCAGCAGCCCCGGCCCCAGGAGGCAGTTCTTC
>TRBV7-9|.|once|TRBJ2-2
CASSFGGANTGELFF
TGTGCCAGCAGCTTCGGGGGCGCGAACACCGGGGAGCTGTTTTTT
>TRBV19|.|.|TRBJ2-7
CASSIRDGYEQYF
TGTGCCAGTAGTATAAGGGACGGCTACGAGCAGTACTTC
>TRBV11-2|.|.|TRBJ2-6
CASSPRGSGANVLTF
TGTGCCAGCAGCCCCCGCGGGTCTGGGGCCAACGTCCTGACTTTC
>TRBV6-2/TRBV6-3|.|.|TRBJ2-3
CASSRGARPSTDTQYF
TGTGCCAGCAGCAGGGGGGCGAGACCGAGCACAGATACGCAGTATTTT
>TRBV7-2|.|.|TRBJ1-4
CASSFQTGPNEKLFF
TGTGCCAGCAGCTTTCAGACGGGCCCCAATGAAAAACTGTTTTTT
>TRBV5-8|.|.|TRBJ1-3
CASSAARLANTIYF
TGTGCCAGCAGCGCCGCCCGGTTGGCAAACACCATATATTTT
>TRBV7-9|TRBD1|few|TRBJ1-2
CASSPGQGDYGYTF
TGTGCCAGCAGCCCGGGACAGGGGGACTATGGCTACACCTTC
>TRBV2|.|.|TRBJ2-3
CASSFGVGRREGDTQYF
TGTGCCAGCAGTTTCGGGGTTGGACGACGGGAAGGAGATACGCAGTATTTT
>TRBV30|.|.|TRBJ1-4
CACAGEDEKLFF
TGTGCCTGTGCGGGGGAGGATGAAAAACTGTTTTTT
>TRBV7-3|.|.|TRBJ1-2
CASSLDPTTGYTF
TGTGCCAGCAGCCTAGACCCAACCACTGGCTACACCTTC
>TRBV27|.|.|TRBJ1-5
CASSQWGRITSNQPQHF
TGTGCCAGCAGCCAATGGGGGCGGATTACTAGCAATCAGCCCCAGCATTTT
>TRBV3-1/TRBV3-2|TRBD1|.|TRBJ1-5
CASSSGQGGSQPQHF
TGTGCCAGCAGCTCTGGACAGGGAGGTTCTCAGCCCCAGCATTTT
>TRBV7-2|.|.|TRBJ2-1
CASSLVGGDNEQFF
TGTGCCAGCAGCTTAGTAGGGGGGGACAATGAGCAGTTCTTC
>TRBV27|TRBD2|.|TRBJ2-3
CASSRSGRTDTQYF
TGTGCCAGCAGCCGTAGCGGGAGGACAGATACGCAGTATTTT
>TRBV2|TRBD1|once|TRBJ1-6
CASSGPRGKNSPLHF
TGTGCCAGCAGTGGCCCCAGGGGGAAGAATTCACCCCTCCACTTT
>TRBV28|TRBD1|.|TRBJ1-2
CASSWMGQVHGYTF
TGTGCCAGCAGTTGGATGGGACAGGTCCATGGCTACACCTTC
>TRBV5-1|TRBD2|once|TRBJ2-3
CASSLALAGGADTQYF
TGCGCCAGCAGCTTGGCGCTAGCGGGGGGGGCAGATACGCAGTATTTT
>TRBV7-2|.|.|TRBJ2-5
CASSLLGQETQYF
TGTGCCAGCAGCTTATTAGGACAAGAGACCCAGTACTTC
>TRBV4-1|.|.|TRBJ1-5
CASSQEKGNQPQHF
TGCGCCAGCAGCCAAGAGAAGGGTAATCAGCCCCAGCATTTT
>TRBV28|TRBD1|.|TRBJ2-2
CASSPPGQGIGELFF
TGTGCCAGCAGCCCCCCCGGACAGGGTATAGGGGAGCTGTTTTTT
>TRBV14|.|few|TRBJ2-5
CASSQSGGVIRQETQYF
TGTGCCAGCAGCCAAAGTGGTGGAGTCATACGACAAGAGACCCAGTACTTC
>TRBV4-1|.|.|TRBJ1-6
CASSQAGRHNSPLHF
TGCGCCAGCAGCCAAGCCGGGAGGCATAATTCACCCCTCCACTTT
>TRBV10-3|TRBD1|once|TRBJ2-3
CAISTGGTDTQYF
TGTGCCATCAGTACAGGGGGCACAGATACGCAGTATTTT
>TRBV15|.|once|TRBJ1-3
CATSRDSGVGNTIYF
TGTGCCACCAGCAGAGATTCCGGGGTCGGAAACACCATATATTTT
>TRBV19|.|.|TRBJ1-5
CASSRWTAPQSEPQHF
TGTGCCAGTAGTAGGTGGACGGCGCCTCAATCAGAGCCCCAGCATTTT
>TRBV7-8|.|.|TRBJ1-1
CASSLGKGTEAFF
TGTGCCAGCAGCTTAGGGAAGGGCACTGAAGCTTTCTTT
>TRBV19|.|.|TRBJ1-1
CASSIGVNTEAFF
TGTGCCAGTAGTATCGGTGTGAACACTGAAGCTTTCTTT
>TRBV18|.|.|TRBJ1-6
CASSPEYNSPLHF
TGTGCCAGCTCACCAGAGTATAATTCACCCCTCCACTTT
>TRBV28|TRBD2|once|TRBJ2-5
CATLTSGSQETQYF
TGTGCCACCCTGACTAGCGGGAGCCAAGAGACCCAGTACTTC
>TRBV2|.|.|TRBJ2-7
CASSEALTQGWDSYEQYF
TGTGCCAGCAGTGAAGCGCTTACCCAGGGTTGGGATTCGTACGAGCAGTACTTC
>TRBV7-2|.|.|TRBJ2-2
CASSLGTVGELFF
TGTGCCAGCAGCTTAGGGACGGTCGGGGAGCTGTTTTTT